Listed below are T cell receptor beta chains from one sample, sequenced in a study of T cells in Graves' hyperthyroidism and ophthalmopathy. A single record per CDR3 protein comes from TCRdb applying MiXCR to the multiplex PCR reads. This sample has a few hundred thousand distinct CDR3 sequences; about 20% occur once, and the top ten carry around two thirds. The sequenced material came from blood. These receptors originate from a man aged 25 to 40 with Graves' ophthalmopathy. Both conserved end residues are part of each CDR3.

>TRBV6-9
CASSYGRGRTDTQYF
>TRBV12-3/TRBV12-4
CASRAHSSGANVLTF
>TRBV11-3
CASSLGGRTGELFF
>TRBV28
CASSFYRTSGTQETQYF
>TRBV19
CASSITSGSVAAQYF
>TRBV2
CASNDPSYNEQFF
>TRBV6-1
CASSGTGDTEAFF
>TRBV2
CASSARGNTEAFF
>TRBV9
CASSVATLNTEAFF
>TRBV5-1
CASSLTGAIGEAFF
>TRBV20-1
CSASVVASYEQYF
>TRBV7-3
CASSLELASYNEQFF
>TRBV10-3
CAIRPGQNNSPLHF
>TRBV11-2
CASSSPLAFSPDTQYF
>TRBV6-1
CASGVREAEYGYTF
>TRBV4-1
CASSHANLVASDTQYF
>TRBV6-1
CASSSFSGYNEQFF
>TRBV2
CASSPGVGNTIYF
>TRBV20-1
CSASGADEQYF
>TRBV27
CASSSRRFIGQGGVDEQFF
>TRBV29-1
CSVGELASTDTQYF
>TRBV9
CASSKSGPERGYTF
>TRBV15
CATSPQGEDNSPLHF
>TRBV5-1
CASSLETSGNNEQFF
>TRBV3-1
CASSQDWSVQETQYF
>TRBV5-1
CARTLLQLFF
>TRBV12-3/TRBV12-4
CASRGQGLNTEAFF
>TRBV7-3
CASSLGGQGASGELFF
>TRBV7-9
CASSTSRLDYGYTF
>TRBV27
CASSDPGLAGPTDTQYF
>TRBV4-1
CASSQGGRAQTGELFF
>TRBV12-3/TRBV12-4
CASSLFGGAQHF
>TRBV19
CATQGTSGRCEQYF
>TRBV10-3
CAISGRGEGTEAFF
>TRBV6-2/TRBV6-3
CAPKPLSGLLSGELFF
>TRBV7-9
CASSLATSGRARDEQFF
>TRBV27
CASSSRLAGGLYYNEQFF
>TRBV11-2
CASSKPSGRVADTQYF
>TRBV28
CASSLNIGEQFF
>TRBV6-2/TRBV6-3
CASSPRTSGSFRGYTGELFF
>TRBV7-2
CASSLDYLRTDTQYF
>TRBV24-1
CATSEALAGRNEQFF
>TRBV28
CASDGDVSNQPQHF
>TRBV20-1
CSARAAVWDGYTF
>TRBV20-1
CSASRTGASNQPQHF
>TRBV10-3
CAISPGTTSTDTQYF
>TRBV6-1
CASTNRPSGRKHNEQFF
>TRBV11-1
CASSNPGLAETTDTQYF
>TRBV11-2
CASSQGTAGNTIYF